The source of this TCR beta chain is a study of naive and memory T cell subsets. General observations from the study: Diversity fell and Gini index rose from naive through CM, EM, EMRA. Over 85% of naive TCR sequences appeared only once after error correction, unlike memory subsets. Possibly reflecting memory cells re-expressing CD45RA, a few larger clonotypes occurred in naive repertoires, especially CD8. No ground truth validated the naive and memory repertoire findings.

Comments on this clonotype: No antigen is known for it.

The beta constant-region primer was an equimolar mix of two oligonucleotides covering TRBC1 and TRBC2. Nested alpha and beta constant-region primers with the SP2 primer drove four PCR rounds on ligated cDNA. Each CDR3 protein gets one entry after TCRdb re-called the UMI-ligation and nested PCR reads with MiXCR. The table shows roughly 100,000 distinct CDR3 sequences, with around 13% occurring only once. Sequential positive selection took CD4 T cells first, then CD8 T cells. The TCR comes from a human donor in good health. Sequencing was performed on naive CD8+ T cells from blood.

DNA of the CDR3: TGTGCCAGCACCGGGGCGGGAGGGGTCGGTCAGCCCCAGCATTTT. Translation: CASTGAGGVGQPQHF. The chain carries TRBV6-6 and TRBJ1-5, with D possibly being TRBD1 (5 bases). This CDR3 region has 15 residues. Germline assignment: CDR1 MNHNY and CDR2 SVGAGI (reference sequence). V was clipped by 7 bases and J by 6 bases, with 19 bases between them.